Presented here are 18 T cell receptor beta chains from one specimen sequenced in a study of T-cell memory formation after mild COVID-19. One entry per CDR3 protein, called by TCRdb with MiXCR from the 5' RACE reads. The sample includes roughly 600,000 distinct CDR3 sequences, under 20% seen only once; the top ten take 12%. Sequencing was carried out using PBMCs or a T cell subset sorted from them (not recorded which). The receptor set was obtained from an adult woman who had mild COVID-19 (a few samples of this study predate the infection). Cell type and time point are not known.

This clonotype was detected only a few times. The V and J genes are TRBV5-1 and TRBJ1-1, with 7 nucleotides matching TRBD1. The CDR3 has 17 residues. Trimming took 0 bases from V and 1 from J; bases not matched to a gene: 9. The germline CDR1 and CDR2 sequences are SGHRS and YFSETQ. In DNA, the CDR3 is TGCGCCAGCAGCTTGGATACGATAGGGACAGCGAACACTGAAGCTTTCTTT. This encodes CASSLDTIGTANTEAFF.

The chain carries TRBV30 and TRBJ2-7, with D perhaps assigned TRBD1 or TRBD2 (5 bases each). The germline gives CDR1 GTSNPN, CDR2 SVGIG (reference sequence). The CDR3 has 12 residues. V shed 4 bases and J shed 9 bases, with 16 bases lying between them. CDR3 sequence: CAWNSGPKAQYF. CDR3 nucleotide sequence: TGTGCCTGGAATTCGGGGCCGAAGGCGCAGTACTTC.

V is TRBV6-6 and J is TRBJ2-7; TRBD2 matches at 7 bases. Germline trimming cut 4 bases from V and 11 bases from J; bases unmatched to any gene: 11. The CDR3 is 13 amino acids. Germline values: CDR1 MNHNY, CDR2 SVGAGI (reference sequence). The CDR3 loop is CASSSGAGREEYF. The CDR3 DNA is TGTGCCAGCAGTTCCGGAGCGGGACGTGAGGAGTACTTC.

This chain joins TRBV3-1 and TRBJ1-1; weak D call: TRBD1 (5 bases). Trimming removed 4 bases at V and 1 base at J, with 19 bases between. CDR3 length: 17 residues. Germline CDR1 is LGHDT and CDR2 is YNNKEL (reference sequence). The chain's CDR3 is CASSRTPGPRQNTEAFF. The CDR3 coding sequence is TGTGCCAGCAGCCGGACTCCGGGACCCCGCCAGAACACTGAAGCTTTCTTT. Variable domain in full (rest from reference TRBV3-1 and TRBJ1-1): DTAVSQTPKYLVTQMGNDKSIKCEQNLGHDTMYWYKQDSKKFLKIMFSYNNKELIINETVPNRFSPKSPDKAHLNLHINSLELGDSAVYFCASSRTPGPRQNTEAFFGQGTRLTVV.

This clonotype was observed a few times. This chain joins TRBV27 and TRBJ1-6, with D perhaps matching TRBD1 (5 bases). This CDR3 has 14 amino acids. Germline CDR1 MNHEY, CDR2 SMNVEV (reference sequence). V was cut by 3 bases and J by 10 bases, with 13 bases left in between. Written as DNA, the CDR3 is TGTGCCAGCAGTTTGACAGCCCGAGGGTCACCCCTCCACTTT. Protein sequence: CASSLTARGSPLHF.

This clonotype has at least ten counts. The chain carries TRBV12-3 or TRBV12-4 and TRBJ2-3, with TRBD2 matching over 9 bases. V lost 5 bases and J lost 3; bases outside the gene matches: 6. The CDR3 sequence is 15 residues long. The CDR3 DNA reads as TGTGCCAGCAGTCCTTTGACTAGCGGAACAGATACGCAGTATTTT. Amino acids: CASSPLTSGTDTQYF.

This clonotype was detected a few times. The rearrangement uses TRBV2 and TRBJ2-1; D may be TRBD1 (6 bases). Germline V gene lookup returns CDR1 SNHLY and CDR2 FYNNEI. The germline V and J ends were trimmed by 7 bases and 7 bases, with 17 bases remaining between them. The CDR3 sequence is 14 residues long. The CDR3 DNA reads TGTGCCAGCAACGCATGGGGGCTCAAGAATGAGCAGTTCTTC. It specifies CASNAWGLKNEQFF.

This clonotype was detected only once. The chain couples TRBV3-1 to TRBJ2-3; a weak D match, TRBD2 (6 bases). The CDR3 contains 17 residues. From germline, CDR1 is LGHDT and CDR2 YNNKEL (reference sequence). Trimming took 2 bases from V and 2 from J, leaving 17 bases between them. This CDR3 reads CASSQSIPGLLTDTQYF. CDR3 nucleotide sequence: TGTGCCAGCAGCCAATCGATACCGGGACTTCTCACAGATACGCAGTATTTT.

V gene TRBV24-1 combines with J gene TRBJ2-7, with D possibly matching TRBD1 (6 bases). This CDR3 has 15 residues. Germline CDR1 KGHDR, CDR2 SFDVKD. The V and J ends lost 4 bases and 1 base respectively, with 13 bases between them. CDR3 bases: TGTGCCACCAGTGACCCCGGGGACACGTCCTACGAGCAGTACTTC. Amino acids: CATSDPGDTSYEQYF.

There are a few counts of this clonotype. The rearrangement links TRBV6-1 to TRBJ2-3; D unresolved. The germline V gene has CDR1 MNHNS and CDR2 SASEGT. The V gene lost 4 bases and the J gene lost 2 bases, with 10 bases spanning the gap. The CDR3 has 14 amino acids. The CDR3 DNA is TGTGCCAGCAGTGGGCTTGGGATCACAGATACGCAGTATTTT. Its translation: CASSGLGITDTQYF.

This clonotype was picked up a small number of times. The CDR3 DNA reads as TGTGCCAGCAGCCAAGAAATAGGCACGGGCAATCAGCCCCAGCATTTT. Its protein is CASSQEIGTGNQPQHF. The rearrangement joins TRBV4-2 to TRBJ1-5; D is ambiguous. Looked up from germline, CDR1 is LGHNA and CDR2 is YNFKEQ. The CDR3 spans 16 residues. Trimming took 0 bases from V and 2 from J, leaving 11 bases between them.

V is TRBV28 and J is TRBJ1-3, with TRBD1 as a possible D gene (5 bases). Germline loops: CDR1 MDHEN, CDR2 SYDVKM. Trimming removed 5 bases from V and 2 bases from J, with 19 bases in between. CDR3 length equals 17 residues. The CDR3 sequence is CASSAVRRELTGNTIYF. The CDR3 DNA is TGTGCCAGCAGTGCAGTCCGCAGGGAGTTGACTGGAAACACCATATATTTT.

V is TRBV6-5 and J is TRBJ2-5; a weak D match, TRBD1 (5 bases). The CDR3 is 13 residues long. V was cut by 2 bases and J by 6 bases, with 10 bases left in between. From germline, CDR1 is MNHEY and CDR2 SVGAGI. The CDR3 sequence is CASSYAGIKTQYF. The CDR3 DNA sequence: TGTGCCAGCAGTTACGCAGGGATAAAGACCCAGTACTTC.

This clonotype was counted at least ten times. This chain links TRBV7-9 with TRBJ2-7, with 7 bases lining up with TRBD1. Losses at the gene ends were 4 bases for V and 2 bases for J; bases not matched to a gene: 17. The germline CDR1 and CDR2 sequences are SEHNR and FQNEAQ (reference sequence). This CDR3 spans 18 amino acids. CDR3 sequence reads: CASSSPFGRGKAPYEQYF. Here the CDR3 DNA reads TGTGCCAGCAGCTCCCCCTTTGGCAGGGGGAAGGCCCCCTACGAGCAGTACTTC.

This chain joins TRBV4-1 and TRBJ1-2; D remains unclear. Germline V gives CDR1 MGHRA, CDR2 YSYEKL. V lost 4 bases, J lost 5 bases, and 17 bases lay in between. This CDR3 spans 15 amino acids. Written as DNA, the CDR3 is TGCGCCAGCAGCCCCTCCCCCATGGGAGCTTATGGCTACACCTTC. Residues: CASSPSPMGAYGYTF.

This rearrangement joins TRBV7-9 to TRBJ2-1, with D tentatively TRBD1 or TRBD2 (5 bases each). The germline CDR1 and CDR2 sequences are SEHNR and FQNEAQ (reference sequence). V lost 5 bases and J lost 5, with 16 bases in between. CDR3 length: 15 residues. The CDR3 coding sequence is TGTGCCAGCAGCCTCGGGACCCTGGGAAACAATGAGCAGTTCTTC. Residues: CASSLGTLGNNEQFF.

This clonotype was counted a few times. DNA of the CDR3: TGTGCCATCAGCCCTACTAGCGGGGGGGACAATGAGCAGTTCTTC. Protein sequence: CAISPTSGGDNEQFF. This chain uses TRBV10-3 with TRBJ2-1, with 13 bases lining up with TRBD2. CDR1 is ENHRY, CDR2 SYGVKD, per germline. The V gene end was trimmed by 6 bases and the J gene end by 5 bases; junction bases not matched to a gene: 4. The CDR3 sequence is 15 residues long.

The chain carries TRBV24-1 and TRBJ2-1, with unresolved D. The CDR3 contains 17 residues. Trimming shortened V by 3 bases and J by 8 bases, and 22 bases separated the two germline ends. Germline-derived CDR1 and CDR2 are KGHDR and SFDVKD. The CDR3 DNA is TGTGCCACCAGTGATCCCCACCTTCAAGACCTTAGGGATGAGCAGTTCTTC. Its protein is CATSDPHLQDLRDEQFF.